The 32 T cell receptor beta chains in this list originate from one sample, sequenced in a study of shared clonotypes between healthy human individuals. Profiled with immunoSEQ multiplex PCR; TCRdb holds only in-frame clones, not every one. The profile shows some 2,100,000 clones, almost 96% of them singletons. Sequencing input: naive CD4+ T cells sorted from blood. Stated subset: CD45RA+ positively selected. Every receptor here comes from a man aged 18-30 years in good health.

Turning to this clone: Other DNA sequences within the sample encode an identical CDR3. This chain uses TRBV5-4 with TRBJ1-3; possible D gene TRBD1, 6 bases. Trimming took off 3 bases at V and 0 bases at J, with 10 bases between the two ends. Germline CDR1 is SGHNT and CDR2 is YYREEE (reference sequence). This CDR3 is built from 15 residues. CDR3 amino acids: CASSSGQSSGNTIYF. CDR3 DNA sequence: TGTGCCAGCAGCTCCGGACAGTCCTCTGGAAACACCATATATTTT.

For the CDR3, the DNA is TGCAGTGCTACCTTCCAAGAGACCCAGTACTTC. It yields the protein CSATFQETQYF. The chain recombines TRBV20-1 with TRBJ2-5; no clear D. The CDR3 runs to 11 residues. The V gene's germline CDR1 is DFQATT and CDR2 SNEGSKA (reference sequence). Trimming removed 4 bases from V and 1 base from J, with 4 bases in between.

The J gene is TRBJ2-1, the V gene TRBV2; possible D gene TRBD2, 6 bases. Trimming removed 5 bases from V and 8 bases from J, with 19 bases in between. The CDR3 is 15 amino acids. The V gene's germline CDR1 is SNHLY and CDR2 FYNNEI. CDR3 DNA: TGTGCCAGCAGTCTCCGGGGGACTCAAAGCGATGAGCAGTTCTTC. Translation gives CASSLRGTQSDEQFF.

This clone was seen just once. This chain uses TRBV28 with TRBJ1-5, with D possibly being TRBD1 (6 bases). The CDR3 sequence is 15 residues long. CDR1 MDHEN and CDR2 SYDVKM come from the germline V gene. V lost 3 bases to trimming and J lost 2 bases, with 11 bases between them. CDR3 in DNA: TGTGCCAGCAGTTTCTTTTCAGGGGGCAATCAGCCCCAGCATTTT. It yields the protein CASSFFSGGNQPQHF.

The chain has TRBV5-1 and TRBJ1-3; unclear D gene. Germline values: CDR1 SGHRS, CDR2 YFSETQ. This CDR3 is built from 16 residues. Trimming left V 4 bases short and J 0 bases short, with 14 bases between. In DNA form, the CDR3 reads TGCGCCAGCAGCCGAAATAACCTAGACTCTGGAAACACCATATATTTT. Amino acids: CASSRNNLDSGNTIYF. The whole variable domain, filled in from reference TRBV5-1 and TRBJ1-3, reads KAGVTQTPRYLIKTRGQQVTLSCSPISGHRSVSWYQQTPGQGLQFLFEYFSETQRNKGNFPGRFSGRQFSNSRSEMNVSTLELGDSALYLCASSRNNLDSGNTIYFGEGSWLTVV.

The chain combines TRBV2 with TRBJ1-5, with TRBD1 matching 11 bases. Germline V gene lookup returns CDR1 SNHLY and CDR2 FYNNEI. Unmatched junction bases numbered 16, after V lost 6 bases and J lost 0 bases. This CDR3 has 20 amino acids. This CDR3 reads CASSHLPDRGRLYSNQPQHF. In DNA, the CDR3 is TGTGCCAGCAGCCATCTCCCGGACAGGGGGCGACTGTATAGCAATCAGCCCCAGCATTTT.

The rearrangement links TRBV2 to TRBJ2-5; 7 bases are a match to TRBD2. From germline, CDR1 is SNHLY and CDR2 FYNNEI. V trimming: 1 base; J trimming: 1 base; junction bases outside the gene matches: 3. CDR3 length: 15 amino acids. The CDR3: CASSEGAGLQETQYF. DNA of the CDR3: TGTGCCAGCAGTGAAGGAGCGGGGCTCCAAGAGACCCAGTACTTC.

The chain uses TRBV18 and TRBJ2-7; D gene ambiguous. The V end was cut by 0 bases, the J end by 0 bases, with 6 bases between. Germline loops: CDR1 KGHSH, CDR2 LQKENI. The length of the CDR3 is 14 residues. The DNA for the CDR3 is TGTGCCAGCTCACCACCGAGACCCTCCTACGAGCAGTACTTC. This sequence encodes CASSPPRPSYEQYF.

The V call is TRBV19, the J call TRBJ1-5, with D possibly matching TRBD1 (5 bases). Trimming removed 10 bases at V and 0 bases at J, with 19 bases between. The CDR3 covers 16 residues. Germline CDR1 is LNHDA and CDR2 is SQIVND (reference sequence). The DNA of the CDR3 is TGTGCCACCGGGACTGTCGATCCAATTAGCAATCAGCCCCAGCATTTT. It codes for CATGTVDPISNQPQHF. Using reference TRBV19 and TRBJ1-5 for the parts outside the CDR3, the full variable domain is DGGITQSPKYLFRKEGQNVTLSCEQNLNHDAMYWYRQDPGQGLRLIYYSQIVNDFQKGDIAEGYSVSREKKESFPLTVTSAQKNPTAFYLCATGTVDPISNQPQHFGDGTRLSIL.

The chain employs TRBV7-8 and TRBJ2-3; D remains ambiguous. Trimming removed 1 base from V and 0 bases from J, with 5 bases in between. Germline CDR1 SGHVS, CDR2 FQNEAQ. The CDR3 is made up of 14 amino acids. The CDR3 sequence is CASSLEASTDTQYF. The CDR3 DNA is TGTGCCAGCAGCTTAGAGGCCAGCACAGATACGCAGTATTTT.

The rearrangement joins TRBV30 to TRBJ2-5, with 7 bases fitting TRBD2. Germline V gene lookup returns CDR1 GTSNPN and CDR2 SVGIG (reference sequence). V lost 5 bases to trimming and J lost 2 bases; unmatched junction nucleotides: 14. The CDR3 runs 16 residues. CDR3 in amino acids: CAWGSGMPGLQETQYF. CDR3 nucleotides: TGTGCCTGGGGGTCGGGGATGCCGGGACTACAAGAGACCCAGTACTTC.

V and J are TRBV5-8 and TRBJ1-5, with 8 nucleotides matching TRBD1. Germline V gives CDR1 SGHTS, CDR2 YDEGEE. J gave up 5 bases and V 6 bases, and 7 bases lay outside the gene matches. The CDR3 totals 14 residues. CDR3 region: CASNSQGAHQPQHF. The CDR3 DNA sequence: TGTGCCAGCAACTCCCAGGGGGCCCATCAGCCCCAGCATTTT.

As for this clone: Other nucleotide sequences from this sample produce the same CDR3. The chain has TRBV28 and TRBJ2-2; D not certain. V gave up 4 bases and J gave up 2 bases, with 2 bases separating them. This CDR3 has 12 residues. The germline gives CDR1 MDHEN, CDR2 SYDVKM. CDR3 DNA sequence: TGTGCCAGCAGTTCCAACACCGGGGAGCTGTTTTTT. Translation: CASSSNTGELFF.

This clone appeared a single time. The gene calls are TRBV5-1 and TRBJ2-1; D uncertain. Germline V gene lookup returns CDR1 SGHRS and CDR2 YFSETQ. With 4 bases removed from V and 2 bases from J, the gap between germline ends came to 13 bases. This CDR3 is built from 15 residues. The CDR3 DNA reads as TGCGCCAGCAGCCGGGCGGTTATGGCCTACAATGAGCAGTTCTTC. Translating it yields CASSRAVMAYNEQFF.

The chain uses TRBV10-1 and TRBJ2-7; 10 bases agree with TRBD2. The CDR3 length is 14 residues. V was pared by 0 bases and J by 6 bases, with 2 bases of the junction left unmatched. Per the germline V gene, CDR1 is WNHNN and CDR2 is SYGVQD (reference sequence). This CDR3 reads CASSESGLAAEQYF. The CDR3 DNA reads TGCGCCAGCAGTGAGTCAGGACTAGCGGCCGAGCAGTACTTC.

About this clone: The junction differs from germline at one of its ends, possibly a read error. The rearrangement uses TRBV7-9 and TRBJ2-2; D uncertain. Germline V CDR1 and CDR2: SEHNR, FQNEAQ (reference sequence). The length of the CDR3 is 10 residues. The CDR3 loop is CAPSTGELFF. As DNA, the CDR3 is TGCGCCCCCTCCACCGGGGAGCTGTTTTTT. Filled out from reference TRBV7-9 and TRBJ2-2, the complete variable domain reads DTGVSQNPRHKITKRGQNVTFRCDPISEHNRLYWYRQTLGQGPEFLTYFQNEAQLEKSRLLSDRFSAERPKGSFSTLEIQRTEQGDSAMYLCAPSTGELFFGEGSRLTVL.

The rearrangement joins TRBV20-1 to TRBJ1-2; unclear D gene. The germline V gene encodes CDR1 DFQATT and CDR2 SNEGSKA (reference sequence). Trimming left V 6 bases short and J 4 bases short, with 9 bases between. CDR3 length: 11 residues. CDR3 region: CSARFLYGYTF. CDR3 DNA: TGCAGTGCCCGTTTTCTCTATGGCTACACCTTC.

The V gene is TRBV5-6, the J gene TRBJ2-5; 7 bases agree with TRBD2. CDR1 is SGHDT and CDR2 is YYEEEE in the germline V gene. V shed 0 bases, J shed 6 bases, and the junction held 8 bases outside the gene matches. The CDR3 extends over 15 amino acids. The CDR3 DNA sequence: TGTGCCAGCAGCTTGGTGGCGGGAGAAGGAAAGACCCAGTACTTC. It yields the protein CASSLVAGEGKTQYF.

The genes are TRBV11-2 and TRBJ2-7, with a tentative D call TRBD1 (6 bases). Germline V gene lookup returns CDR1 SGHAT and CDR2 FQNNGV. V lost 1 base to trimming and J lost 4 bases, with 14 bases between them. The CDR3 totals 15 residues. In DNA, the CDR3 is TGTGCCAGCAGCTTAGTAGTGGGGGCTCTATACGAGCAGTACTTC. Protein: CASSLVVGALYEQYF.

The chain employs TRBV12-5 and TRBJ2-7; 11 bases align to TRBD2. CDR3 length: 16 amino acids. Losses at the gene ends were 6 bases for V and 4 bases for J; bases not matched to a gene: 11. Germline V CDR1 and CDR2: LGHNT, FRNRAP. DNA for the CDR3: TGTGCTAGTGGATGGGGACTAGCGGTCCCTGGGTACGAGCAGTACTTC. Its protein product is CASGWGLAVPGYEQYF.

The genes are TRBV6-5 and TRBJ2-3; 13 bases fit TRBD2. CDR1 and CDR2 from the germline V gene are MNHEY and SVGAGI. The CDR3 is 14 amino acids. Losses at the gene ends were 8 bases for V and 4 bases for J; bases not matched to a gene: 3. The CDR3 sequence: CASRTSGSADTQYF. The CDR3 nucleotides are TGTGCCAGCCGGACTAGCGGGAGCGCAGATACGCAGTATTTT.

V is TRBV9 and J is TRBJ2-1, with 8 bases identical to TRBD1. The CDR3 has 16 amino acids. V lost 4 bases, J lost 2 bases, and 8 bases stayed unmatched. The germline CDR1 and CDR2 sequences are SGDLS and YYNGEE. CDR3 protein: CASSLQTGAPYNEQFF. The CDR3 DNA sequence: TGTGCCAGCAGCCTACAGACAGGGGCTCCCTACAATGAGCAGTTCTTC.

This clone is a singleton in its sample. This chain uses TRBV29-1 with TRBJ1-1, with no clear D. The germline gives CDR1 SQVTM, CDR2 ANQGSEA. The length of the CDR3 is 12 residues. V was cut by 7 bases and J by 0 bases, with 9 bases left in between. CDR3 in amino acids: CSGGRMNTEAFF. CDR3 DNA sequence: TGCAGCGGTGGCAGGATGAACACTGAAGCTTTCTTT. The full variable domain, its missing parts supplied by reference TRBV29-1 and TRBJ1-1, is SAVISQKPSRDICQRGTSLTIQCQVDSQVTMMFWYRQQPGQSLTLIATANQGSEATYESGFVIDKFPISRPNLTFSTLTVSNMSPEDSSIYLCSGGRMNTEAFFGQGTRLTVV.

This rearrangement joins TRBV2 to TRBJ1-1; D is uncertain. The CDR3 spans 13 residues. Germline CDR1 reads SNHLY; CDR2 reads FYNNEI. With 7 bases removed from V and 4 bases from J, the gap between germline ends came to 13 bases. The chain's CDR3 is CASTEGRGTEAFF. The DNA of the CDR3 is TGTGCCAGCACTGAGGGCCGTGGCACTGAAGCTTTCTTT.

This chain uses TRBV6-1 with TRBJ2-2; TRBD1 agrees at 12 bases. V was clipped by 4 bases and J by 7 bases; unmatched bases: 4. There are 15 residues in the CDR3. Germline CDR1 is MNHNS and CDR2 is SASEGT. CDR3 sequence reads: CASSARDRGLGELFF. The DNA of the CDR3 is TGTGCCAGCAGTGCTAGGGACAGGGGGCTCGGGGAGCTGTTTTTT.

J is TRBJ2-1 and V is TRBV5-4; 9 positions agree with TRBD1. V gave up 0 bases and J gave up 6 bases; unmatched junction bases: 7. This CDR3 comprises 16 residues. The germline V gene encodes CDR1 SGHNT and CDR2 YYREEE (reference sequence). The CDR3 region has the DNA TGTGCCAGCAGCTTGGTAGCAGGGACAGGGCCCAATGAGCAGTTCTTC. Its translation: CASSLVAGTGPNEQFF. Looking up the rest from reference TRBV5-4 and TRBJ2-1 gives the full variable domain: ETGVTQSPTHLIKTRGQQVTLRCSSQSGHNTVSWYQQALGQGPQFIFQYYREEENGRGNFPPRFSGLQFPNYSSELNVNALELDDSALYLCASSLVAGTGPNEQFFGPGTRLTVL.

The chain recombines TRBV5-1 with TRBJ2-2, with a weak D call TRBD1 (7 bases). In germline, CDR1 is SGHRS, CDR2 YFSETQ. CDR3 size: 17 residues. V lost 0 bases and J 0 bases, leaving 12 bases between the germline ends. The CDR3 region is CASSLGQGGPNTGELFF. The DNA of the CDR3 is TGCGCCAGCAGCTTGGGACAGGGAGGCCCGAACACCGGGGAGCTGTTTTTT.

The chain's CDR3 is CASRLVSQGSNQPQHF. The CDR3 region has the DNA TGTGCAAGTCGCTTAGTCTCGCAGGGTAGCAATCAGCCCCAGCATTTT. The chain uses TRBV12-2 and TRBJ1-5; the table calls TRBD1, which could not be checked here. TRBV12-2 is an annotated pseudogene. This CDR3 has 16 residues.

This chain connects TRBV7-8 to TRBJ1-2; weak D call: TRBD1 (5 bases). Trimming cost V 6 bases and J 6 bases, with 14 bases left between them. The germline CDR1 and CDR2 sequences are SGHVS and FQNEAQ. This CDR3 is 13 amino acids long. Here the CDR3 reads CASSFRVFDGYTF. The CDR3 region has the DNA TGTGCCAGCAGTTTCAGGGTTTTCGATGGCTACACCTTC.

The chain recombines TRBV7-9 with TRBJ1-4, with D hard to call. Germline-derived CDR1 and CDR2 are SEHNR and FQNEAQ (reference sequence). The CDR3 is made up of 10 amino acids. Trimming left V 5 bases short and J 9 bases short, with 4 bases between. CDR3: CASSTQKLFF. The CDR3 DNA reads TGTGCCAGCAGCACCCAAAAACTGTTTTTT.

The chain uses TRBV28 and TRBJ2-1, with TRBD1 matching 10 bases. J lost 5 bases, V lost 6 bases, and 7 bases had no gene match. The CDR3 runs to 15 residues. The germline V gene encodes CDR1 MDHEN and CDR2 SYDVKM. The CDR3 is CASRTGTGDHNEQFF. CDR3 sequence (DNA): TGTGCCAGCAGAACCGGGACAGGGGATCACAATGAGCAGTTCTTC.

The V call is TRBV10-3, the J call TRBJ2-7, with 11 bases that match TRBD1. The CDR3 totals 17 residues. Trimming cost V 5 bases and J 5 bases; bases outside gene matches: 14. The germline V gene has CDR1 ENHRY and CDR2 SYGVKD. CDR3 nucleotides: TGTGCCATCAGTTTGGGTTCCGGACAGGGGGCAATGGACGAGCAGTACTTC. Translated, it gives CAISLGSGQGAMDEQYF.